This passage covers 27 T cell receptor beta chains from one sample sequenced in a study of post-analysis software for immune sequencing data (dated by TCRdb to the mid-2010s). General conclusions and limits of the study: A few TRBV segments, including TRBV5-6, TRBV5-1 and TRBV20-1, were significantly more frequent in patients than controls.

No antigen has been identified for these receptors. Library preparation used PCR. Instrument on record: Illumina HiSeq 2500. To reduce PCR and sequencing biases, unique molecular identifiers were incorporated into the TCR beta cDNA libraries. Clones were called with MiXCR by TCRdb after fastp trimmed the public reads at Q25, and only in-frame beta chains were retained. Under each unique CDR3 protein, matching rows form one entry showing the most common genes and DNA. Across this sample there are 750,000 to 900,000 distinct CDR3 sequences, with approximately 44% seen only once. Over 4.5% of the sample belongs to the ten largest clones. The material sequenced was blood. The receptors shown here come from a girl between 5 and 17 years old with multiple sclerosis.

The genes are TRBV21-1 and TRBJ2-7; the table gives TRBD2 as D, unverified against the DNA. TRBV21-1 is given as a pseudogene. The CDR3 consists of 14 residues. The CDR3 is CASTPRVASYEQYF. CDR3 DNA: TGTGCCAGCACCCCGAGGGTGGCTAGCTACGAGCAGTACTTC.

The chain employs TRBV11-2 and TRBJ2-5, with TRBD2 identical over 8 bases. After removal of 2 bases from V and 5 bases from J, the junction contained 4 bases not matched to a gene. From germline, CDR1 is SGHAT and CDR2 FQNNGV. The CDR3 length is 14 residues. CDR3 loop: CASSLYRGGETQYF. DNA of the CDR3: TGTGCCAGCAGCTTATATCGGGGGGGGGAGACCCAGTACTTC.

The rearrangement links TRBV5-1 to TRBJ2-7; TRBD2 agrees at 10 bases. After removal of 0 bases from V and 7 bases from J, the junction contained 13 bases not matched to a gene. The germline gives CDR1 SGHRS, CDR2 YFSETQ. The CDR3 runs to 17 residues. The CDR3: CASSLAAGVAGGGEQYF. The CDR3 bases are TGCGCCAGCAGCTTGGCCGCTGGGGTAGCGGGAGGTGGTGAGCAGTACTTC.

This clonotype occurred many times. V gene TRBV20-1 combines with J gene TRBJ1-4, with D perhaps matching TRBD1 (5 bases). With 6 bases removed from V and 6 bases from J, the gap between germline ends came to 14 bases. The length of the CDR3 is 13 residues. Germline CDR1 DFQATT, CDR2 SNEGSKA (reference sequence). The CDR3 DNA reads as TGCAGTGCCCAACCGGGGGGGGATGAAAAACTGTTTTTT. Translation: CSAQPGGDEKLFF.

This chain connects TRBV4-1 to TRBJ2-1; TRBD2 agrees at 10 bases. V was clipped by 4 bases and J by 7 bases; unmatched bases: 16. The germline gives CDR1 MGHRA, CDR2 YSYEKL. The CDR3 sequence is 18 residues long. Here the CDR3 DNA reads TGCGCCAGCAGCCGGTCAGCGGGAGGGCCGATCCACCAGAATGAGCAGTTCTTC. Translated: CASSRSAGGPIHQNEQFF.

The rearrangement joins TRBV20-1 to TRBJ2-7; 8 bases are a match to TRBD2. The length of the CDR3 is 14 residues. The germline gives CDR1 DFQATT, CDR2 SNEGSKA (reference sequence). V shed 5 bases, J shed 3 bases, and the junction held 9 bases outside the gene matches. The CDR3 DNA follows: TGCAGTGCTCGCTTACGGGAGGGCCACTACGAGCAGTACTTC. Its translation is CSARLREGHYEQYF.

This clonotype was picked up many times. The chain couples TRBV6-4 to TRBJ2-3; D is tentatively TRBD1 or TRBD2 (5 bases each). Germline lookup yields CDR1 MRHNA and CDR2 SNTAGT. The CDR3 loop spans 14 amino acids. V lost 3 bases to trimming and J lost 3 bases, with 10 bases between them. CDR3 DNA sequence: TGTGCCAGCAGTGAGAGAGGGGCGACAGATACGCAGTATTTT. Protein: CASSERGATDTQYF.

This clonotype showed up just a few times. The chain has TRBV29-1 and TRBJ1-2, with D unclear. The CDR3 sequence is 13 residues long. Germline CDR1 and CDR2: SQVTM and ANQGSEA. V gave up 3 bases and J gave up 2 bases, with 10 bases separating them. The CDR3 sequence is CSVDPGSNYGYTF. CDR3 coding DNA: TGCAGCGTTGACCCGGGCAGCAACTATGGCTACACCTTC.

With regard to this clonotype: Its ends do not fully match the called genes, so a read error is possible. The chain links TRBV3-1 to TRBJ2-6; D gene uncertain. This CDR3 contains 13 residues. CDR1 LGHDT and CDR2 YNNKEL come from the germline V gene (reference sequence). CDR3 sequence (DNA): TGTGCCAGCAGGCAAGTCGGGGCCAACGTCCTGACTTTC. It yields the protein CASRQVGANVLTF.

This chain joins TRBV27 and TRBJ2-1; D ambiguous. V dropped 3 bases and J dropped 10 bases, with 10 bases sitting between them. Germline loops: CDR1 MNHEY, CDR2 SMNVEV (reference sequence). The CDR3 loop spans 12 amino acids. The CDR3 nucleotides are TGTGCCAGCAGTTTTTCCCTCAGAGAGCAGTTCTTC. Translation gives CASSFSLREQFF.

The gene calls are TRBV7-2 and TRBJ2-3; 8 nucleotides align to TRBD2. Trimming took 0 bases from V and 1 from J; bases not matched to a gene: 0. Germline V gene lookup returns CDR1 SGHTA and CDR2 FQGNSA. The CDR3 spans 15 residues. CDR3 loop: CASSLARGGTDTQYF. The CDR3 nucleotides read TGTGCCAGCAGCTTAGCGCGGGGGGGCACAGATACGCAGTATTTT.

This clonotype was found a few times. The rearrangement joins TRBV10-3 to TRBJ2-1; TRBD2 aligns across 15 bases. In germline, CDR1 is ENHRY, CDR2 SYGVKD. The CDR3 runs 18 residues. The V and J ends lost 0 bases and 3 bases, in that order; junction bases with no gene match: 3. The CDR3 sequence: CAISESGLAGGGYNEQFF. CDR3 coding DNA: TGTGCCATCAGTGAGTCGGGACTAGCGGGAGGCGGCTACAATGAGCAGTTCTTC.

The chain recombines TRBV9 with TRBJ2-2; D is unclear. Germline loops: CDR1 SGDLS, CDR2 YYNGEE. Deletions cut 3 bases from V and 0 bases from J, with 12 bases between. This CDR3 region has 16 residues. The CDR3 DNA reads TGTGCCAGCAGCGCAAACACCGTCGCGAACACCGGGGAGCTGTTTTTT. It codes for CASSANTVANTGELFF.

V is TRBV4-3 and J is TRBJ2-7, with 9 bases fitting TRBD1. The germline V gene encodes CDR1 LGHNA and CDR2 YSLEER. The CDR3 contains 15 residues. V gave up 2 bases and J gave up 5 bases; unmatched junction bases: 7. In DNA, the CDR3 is TGCGCCAGCAGCCAATTACGGACAGGGGTCGACGAGCAGTACTTC. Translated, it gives CASSQLRTGVDEQYF.

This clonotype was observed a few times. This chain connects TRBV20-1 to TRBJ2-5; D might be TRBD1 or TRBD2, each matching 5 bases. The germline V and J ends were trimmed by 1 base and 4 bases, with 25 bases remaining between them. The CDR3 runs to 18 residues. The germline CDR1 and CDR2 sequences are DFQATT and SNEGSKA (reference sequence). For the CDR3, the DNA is TGCAGTGCTAGAGGGCGACTTGTAGGAGAGGGGTCGGGAGAGACCCAGTACTTC. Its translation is CSARGRLVGEGSGETQYF.

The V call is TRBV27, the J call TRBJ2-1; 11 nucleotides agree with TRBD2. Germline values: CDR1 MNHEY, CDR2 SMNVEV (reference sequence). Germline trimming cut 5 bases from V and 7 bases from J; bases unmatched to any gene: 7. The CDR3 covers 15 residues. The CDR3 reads CASSPRTSGRNEQFF. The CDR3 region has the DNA TGTGCCAGCAGTCCGCGGACTAGCGGGCGGAATGAGCAGTTCTTC.

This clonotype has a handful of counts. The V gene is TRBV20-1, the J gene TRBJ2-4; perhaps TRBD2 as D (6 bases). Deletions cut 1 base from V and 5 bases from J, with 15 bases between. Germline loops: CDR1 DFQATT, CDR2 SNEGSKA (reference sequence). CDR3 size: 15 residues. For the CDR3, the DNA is TGCAGTGCTAGAGTTCCCGGGGGTGGGCAAAACATTCAGTACTTC. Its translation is CSARVPGGGQNIQYF.

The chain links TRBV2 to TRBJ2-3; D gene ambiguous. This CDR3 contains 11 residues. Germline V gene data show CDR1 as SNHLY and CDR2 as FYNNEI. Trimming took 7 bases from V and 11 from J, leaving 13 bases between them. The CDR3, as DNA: TGTGCCAGCAACCCGCCGAAGGAGCAGTATTTT. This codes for CASNPPKEQYF.

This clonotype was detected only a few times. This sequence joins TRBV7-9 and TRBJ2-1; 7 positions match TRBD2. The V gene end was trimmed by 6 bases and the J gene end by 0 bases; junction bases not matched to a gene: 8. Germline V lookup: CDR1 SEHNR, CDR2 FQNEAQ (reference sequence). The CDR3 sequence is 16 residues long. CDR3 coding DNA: TGTGCCAGCAGTTCCGGGCGGGAGAGCTCCTACAATGAGCAGTTCTTC. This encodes CASSSGRESSYNEQFF.

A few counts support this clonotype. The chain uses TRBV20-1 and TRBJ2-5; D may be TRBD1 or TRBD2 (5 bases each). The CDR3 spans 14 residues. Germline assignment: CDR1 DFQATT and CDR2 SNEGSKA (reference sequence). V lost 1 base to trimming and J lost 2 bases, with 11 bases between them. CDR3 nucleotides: TGCAGTGCTAGAGGGGGCGGGCCACAAGAGACCCAGTACTTC. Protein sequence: CSARGGGPQETQYF.

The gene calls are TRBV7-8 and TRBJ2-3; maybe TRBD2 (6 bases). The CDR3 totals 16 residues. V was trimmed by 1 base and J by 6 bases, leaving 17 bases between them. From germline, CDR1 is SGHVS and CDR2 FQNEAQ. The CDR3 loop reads CASSLVAEPYTDTQYF. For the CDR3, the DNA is TGTGCCAGCAGCTTAGTAGCGGAACCCTACACGGATACGCAGTATTTT.

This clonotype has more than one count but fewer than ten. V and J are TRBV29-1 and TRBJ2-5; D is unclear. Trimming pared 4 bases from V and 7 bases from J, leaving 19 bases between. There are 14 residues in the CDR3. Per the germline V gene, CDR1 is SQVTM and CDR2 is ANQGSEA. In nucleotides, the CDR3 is TGCAGCGTTGGGACCCGGACGGAGTTAGGGACCCAGTACTTC. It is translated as CSVGTRTELGTQYF.

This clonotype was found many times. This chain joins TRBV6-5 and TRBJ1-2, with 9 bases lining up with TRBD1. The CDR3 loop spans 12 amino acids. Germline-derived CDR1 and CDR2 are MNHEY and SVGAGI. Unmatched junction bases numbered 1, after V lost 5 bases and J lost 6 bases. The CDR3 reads CASSHRGHGYTF. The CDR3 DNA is TGTGCCAGCAGTCACAGGGGGCATGGCTACACCTTC.

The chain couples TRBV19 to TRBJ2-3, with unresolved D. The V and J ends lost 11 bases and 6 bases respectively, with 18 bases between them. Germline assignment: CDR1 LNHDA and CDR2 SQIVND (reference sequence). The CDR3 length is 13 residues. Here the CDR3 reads CAPGWAPSDTQYF. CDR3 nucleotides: TGTGCCCCCGGCTGGGCGCCCAGCGATACGCAGTATTTT.

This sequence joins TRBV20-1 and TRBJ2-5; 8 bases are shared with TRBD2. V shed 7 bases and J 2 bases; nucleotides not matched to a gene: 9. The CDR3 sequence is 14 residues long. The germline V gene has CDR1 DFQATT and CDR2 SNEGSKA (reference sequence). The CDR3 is CSVHHSGMQETQYF. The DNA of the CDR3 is TGCAGTGTTCATCATAGCGGGATGCAAGAGACCCAGTACTTC.

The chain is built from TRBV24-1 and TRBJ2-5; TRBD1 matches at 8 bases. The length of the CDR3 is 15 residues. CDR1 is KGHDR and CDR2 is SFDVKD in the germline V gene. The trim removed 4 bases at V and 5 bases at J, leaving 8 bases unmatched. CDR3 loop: CATSDPRGLVETQYF. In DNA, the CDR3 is TGTGCCACCAGTGACCCCAGGGGGCTGGTGGAGACCCAGTACTTC.

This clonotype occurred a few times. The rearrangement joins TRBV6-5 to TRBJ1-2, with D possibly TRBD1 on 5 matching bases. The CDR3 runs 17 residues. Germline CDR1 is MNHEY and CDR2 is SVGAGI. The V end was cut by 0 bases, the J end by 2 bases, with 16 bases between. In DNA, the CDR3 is TGTGCCAGCAGTTACTCGGCGGTCGGGGGACTAAACTATGGCTACACCTTC. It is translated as CASSYSAVGGLNYGYTF.